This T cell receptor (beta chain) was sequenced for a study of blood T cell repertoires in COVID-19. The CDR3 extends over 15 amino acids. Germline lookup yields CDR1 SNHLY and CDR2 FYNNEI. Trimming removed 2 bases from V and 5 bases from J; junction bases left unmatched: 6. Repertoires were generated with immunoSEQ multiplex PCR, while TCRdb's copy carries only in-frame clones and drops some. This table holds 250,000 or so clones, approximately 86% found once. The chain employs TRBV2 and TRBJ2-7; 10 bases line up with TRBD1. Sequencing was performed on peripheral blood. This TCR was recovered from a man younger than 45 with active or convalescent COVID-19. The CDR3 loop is CASSEHKTGGDEQYF. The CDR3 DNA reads TGTGCCAGCAGTGAACATAAGACAGGGGGCGACGAGCAGTACTTC.